This entry is about one T cell receptor beta chain. The target antigen is unknown. Donors showed nominal health when sampled, although they likely had unrecorded immune exposures. The germline V and J ends were trimmed by 5 bases and 5 bases, with 10 bases remaining between them. Germline CDR1 reads SGHTA; CDR2 reads FQGTGA. There are 13 residues in the CDR3. The sample belongs to a study of cytomegalovirus exposure and HLA in healthy donors. PCR was performed using 60 Vbeta and 13 Jbeta primers. Generated by immunoSEQ multiplex PCR, the TCRdb table keeps only in-frame clones and is missing some. This table has about 180,000 clones, about 80% appearing once. Findings of the study overall: Cytomegalovirus-associated TCR beta chains were listed, numbering roughly 150.

This chain joins TRBV7-3 and TRBJ1-5, with D possibly matching TRBD1 (5 bases). The clonotype originates from a woman aged 55-70 years in good health and CMV-seropositive. Sequenced sample: PBMCs. CDR3 amino acids: CASSLQGDQPQHF. CDR3 sequence (DNA): TGTGCCAGCAGCCTCCAGGGTGATCAGCCCCAGCATTTT. Variable domain in full (rest from reference TRBV7-3 and TRBJ1-5): GAGVSQTPSNKVTEKGKYVELRCDPISGHTALYWYRQSLGQGPEFLIYFQGTGAADDSGLPNDRFFAVRPEGSVSTLKIQRTERGDSAVYLCASSLQGDQPQHFGDGTRLSIL.